The source of this T cell receptor (beta chain) is a study of response to subunit inactivated influenza vaccine. CDR1 and CDR2 (germline): DFQATT, SNEGSKA (reference sequence). Between the trimmed V and J ends, which lost 3 bases and 4 bases, there was a span of 11 bases. The CDR3 spans 13 residues. TCRdb itself ran the RT-PCR reads through MiXCR, one entry per CDR3 protein. The repertoire holds about half a million distinct CDR3 sequences, with around 8% as singletons. Points from the study as a whole: A suggestion made by the authors is that each seasonal influenza vaccination recruits few new T cells.

This clonotype was seen a handful of times. What it binds is not known. The clonotype was recovered from a man between 50 and 69 years old who received an inactivated influenza vaccine. The chain links TRBV20-1 to TRBJ2-3; D possibly corresponds to TRBD1 (5 bases). The source material was PBMCs from blood, sampled less than 30 months after vaccination. CDR3 amino acids: CSASDLGADTQYF. The DNA for the CDR3 is TGCAGTGCTAGTGATCTAGGGGCAGATACGCAGTATTTT.